This record concerns one T cell receptor beta chain sequence. The sample is drawn from a study of T cell changes during pregnancy in multiple sclerosis. The assay was immunoSEQ multiplex PCR, and TCRdb's table has in-frame clones only and misses some. Here the sample spans fewer than 150,000 clones, roughly 95% being singletons. Germline CDR1 and CDR2: SGHAT and FQNNGV. The ends were cut back, 0 bases at V and 2 bases at J, with 13 bases in the middle. This CDR3 is 16 amino acids long. The gene calls are TRBV11-2 and TRBJ2-5, with a possible D match to TRBD1 (7 bases). The TCR originated in a female donor with multiple sclerosis, enrolled in a pregnancy study. This sample comprised peripheral blood, obtained after pregnancy. DNA for the CDR3: TGTGCCAGCAGCTTAGATGCAGGGGGGCGACAAGAGACCCAGTACTTC. It is translated as CASSLDAGGRQETQYF.